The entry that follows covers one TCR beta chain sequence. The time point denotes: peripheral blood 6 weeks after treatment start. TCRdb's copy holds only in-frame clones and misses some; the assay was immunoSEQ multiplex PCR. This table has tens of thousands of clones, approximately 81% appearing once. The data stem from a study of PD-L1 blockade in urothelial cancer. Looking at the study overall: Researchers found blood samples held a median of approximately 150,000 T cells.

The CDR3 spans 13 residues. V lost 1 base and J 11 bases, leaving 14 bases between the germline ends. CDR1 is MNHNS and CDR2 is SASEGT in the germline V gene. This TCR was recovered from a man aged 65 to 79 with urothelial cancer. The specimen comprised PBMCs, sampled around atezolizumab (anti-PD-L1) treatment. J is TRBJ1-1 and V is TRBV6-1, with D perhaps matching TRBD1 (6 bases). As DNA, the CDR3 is TGTGCCAGCAGTGAAGAATACAGGGTTGGGGCTTTCTTT. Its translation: CASSEEYRVGAFF.